This T cell receptor beta chain was identified during a study of blood T cell repertoires in COVID-19. Per the germline V gene, CDR1 is LNHDA and CDR2 is SQIVND (reference sequence). The V end lost 5 bases, the J end lost 2 bases, and 12 bases lay between the germline ends. The CDR3 extends over 14 amino acids. Repertoires were generated with immunoSEQ multiplex PCR, while TCRdb's copy carries only in-frame clones and drops some. The repertoire consists of roughly 18,000 clones, with 91% occurring once and the leading ten covering 6.5% to 7.5%. This clone was seen just once. Sequenced: peripheral blood. This receptor was identified in a human donor in a cohort sampled during active COVID-19. The chain joins TRBV19 to TRBJ1-2, with D unresolved. The CDR3 sequence is CASSPWGGNYGYTF. CDR3 coding DNA: TGTGCCAGTAGTCCCTGGGGAGGGAACTATGGCTACACCTTC.